This record covers a single T cell receptor (beta chain). The antigen is not known. Germline assignment: CDR1 SGHNT and CDR2 YENEEA. Trimming took 4 bases from V and 6 from J, leaving 16 bases between them. The CDR3 is 15 residues long. The sample comes from a study of shared clonotypes between healthy human individuals. Overall study: There were three CD4 naive, three CD4 memory, two CD8 naive and one CD8 memory plates per donor.

Deep-level settings were used for running the assay. Measured with immunoSEQ multiplex PCR; TCRdb has only the in-frame clones, and not every one. The sample has a few million clones, approximately 94% seen once. Study-wide results and limits: The diversity represented, both genetic and in exposure history, was limited by few donors. Depth of sequencing was expected to influence donor clonotype sharing.

Sequencing was carried out using naive CD4+ T cells sorted from blood. Subset defined: CD45RA+ positively selected. The receptor was isolated from a man aged 18 to 30 in good health. The chain has TRBV11-3 and TRBJ2-1; a possible D gene is TRBD1 (6 bases). Here the CDR3 reads CASSSRQVGPNEQFF. The CDR3 region has the DNA TGTGCCAGCAGCTCCCGACAGGTCGGTCCCAATGAGCAGTTCTTC.